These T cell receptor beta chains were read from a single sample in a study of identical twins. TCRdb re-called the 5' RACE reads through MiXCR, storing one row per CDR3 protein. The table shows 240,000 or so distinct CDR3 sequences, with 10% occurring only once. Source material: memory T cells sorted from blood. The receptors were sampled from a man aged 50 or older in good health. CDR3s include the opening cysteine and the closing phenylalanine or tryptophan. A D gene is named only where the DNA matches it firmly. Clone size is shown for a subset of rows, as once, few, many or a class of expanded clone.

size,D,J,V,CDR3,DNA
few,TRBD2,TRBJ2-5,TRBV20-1,CSAREGSGSSETQYF,TGCAGTGCTAGAGAGGGTAGCGGGAGTTCGGAGACCCAGTACTTC
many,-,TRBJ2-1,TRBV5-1,CASSQGSIPDNEQFF,TGCGCCAGCAGCCAAGGGTCAATACCAGACAATGAGCAGTTCTTC
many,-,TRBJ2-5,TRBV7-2,CASSLGRGETQYF,TGTGCCAGCAGCTTAGGCAGGGGAGAGACCCAGTACTTC
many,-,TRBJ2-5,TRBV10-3,CAISEGPTETQYF,TGTGCCATCAGTGAGGGACCGACGGAGACCCAGTACTTC
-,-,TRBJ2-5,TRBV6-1,CASSGTRAQETQYF,TGTGCCAGCAGTGGCACCCGGGCTCAAGAGACCCAGTACTTC
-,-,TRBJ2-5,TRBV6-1,CASRQGRYGTQYF,TGTGCCAGCAGGCAGGGACGATATGGGACCCAGTACTTC
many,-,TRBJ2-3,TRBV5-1,CASSTDPTDTQYF,TGCGCCAGCAGCACCGACCCCACAGATACGCAGTATTTT
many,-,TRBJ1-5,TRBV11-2,CASSLAGAQPQHF,TGTGCCAGCAGCTTAGCGGGGGCTCAGCCCCAGCATTTT
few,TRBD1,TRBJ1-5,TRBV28,CASSLYPSTGGNQPQHF,TGTGCCAGCAGTTTGTACCCCTCGACAGGGGGTAATCAGCCCCAGCATTTT
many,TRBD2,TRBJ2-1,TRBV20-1,CSAPQLAGPYNEQFF,TGCAGTGCTCCACAACTAGCGGGCCCCTACAATGAGCAGTTCTTC
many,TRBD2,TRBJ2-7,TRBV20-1,CSARDLGGSSSYEQYF,TGCAGTGCTAGAGATCTGGGGGGGTCGAGCTCCTACGAGCAGTACTTC
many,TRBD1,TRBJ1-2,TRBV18,CATTGAGNGYTF,TGTGCCACAACAGGGGCAGGAAATGGCTACACCTTC
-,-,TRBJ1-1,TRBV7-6,CASSLGHRKNTEAFF,TGTGCCAGCAGCTTAGGACATCGAAAGAACACTGAAGCTTTCTTT
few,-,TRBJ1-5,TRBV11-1,CASSRGRESNQPQHF,TGTGCCAGCAGCAGGGGCAGGGAGAGTAATCAGCCCCAGCATTTT
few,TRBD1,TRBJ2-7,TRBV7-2,CASSQTGGLLYEQYF,TGTGCCAGCAGCCAGACAGGGGGCCTTCTCTACGAGCAGTACTTC
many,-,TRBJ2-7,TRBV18,CASSPGWTYEQYF,TGTGCCAGCTCACCAGGATGGACCTACGAGCAGTACTTC
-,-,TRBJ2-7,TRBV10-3,CAISAGQTTYEQYF,TGTGCCATCAGCGCGGGACAGACTACCTACGAGCAGTACTTC
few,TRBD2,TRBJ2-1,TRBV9,CASSSTSGRTNEQFF,TGTGCCAGCAGCTCTACTAGCGGGAGGACCAATGAGCAGTTCTTC
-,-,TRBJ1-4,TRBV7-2,CASSLAGARNEKLFF,TGTGCCAGCAGCTTAGCAGGGGCGAGGAATGAAAAACTGTTTTTT
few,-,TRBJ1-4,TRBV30,CAWSHTGHNEKLFF,TGTGCCTGGAGTCATACAGGGCATAATGAAAAACTGTTTTTT
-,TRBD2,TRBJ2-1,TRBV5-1,CASSLMTSGRDEQFF,TGCGCCAGCAGCCTGATGACTTCTGGGAGGGATGAGCAGTTCTTC
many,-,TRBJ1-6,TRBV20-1,CSARDGHGGVKSPLHF,TGCAGTGCTAGAGATGGGCACGGAGGGGTGAAATCACCCCTCCACTTT
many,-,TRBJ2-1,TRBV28,CASSRPREGEQFF,TGTGCCAGCAGTCGACCCAGAGAGGGCGAGCAGTTCTTC
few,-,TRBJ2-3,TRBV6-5,CASSYGGPTDTQYF,TGTGCCAGCAGTTACGGGGGTCCGACAGATACGCAGTATTTT
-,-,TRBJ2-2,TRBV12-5,CASGLVWGSGNTGELFF,TGTGCTAGTGGTTTGGTCTGGGGTAGCGGGAACACCGGGGAGCTGTTTTTT
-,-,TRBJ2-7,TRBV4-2,CASSQESVAAEQYF,TGTGCCAGCAGCCAAGAAAGTGTGGCGGCCGAGCAGTACTTC
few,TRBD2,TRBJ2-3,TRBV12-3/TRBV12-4,CASSQRTSGRRNTQYF,TGTGCCAGCAGCCAAAGGACTAGCGGGAGGCGGAATACGCAGTATTTT
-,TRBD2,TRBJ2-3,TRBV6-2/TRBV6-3,CASSLGTSRSTDTQYF,TGTGCCAGCAGTTTAGGGACTAGCCGGAGCACAGATACGCAGTATTTT
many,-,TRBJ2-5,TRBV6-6,CASSSGGLETQYF,TGTGCCAGCAGTTCCGGGGGGCTGGAGACCCAGTACTTC
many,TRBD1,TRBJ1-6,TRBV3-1,CASSQADRNSPLHF,TGTGCCAGCAGCCAAGCGGACAGGAATTCACCCCTCCACTTT
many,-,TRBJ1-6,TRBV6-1,CASRIYLRGSPLHF,TGTGCCAGCAGAATCTACCTAAGAGGGTCACCCCTCCACTTT
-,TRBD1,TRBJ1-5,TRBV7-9,CASSPGTGIYNQPQHF,TGTGCCAGCAGTCCCGGGACAGGGATATACAATCAGCCCCAGCATTTT
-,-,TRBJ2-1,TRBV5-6,CASSTDRLVIF,TGTGCCAGCAGCACGGACCGGCTTGTTATCTTC
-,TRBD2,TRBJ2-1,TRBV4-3,CASSQDSPGLAYNEQFF,TGCGCCAGCAGCCAAGATAGTCCGGGACTAGCCTACAATGAGCAGTTCTTC
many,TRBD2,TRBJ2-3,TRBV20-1,CSARAAGGMADTQYF,TGCAGTGCTAGAGCGGCGGGAGGGATGGCAGATACGCAGTATTTT
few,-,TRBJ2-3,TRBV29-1,CSVETRVLAVSTDTQYF,TGCAGCGTTGAAACCAGGGTACTAGCAGTTAGCACAGATACGCAGTATTTT
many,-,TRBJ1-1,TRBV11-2,CASSLAGQLNTEAFF,TGTGCCAGCAGCTTAGCGGGGCAGCTGAACACTGAAGCTTTCTTT
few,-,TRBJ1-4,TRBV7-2,CASSRDTGDEKLFF,TGTGCCAGCAGCCGGGACACGGGGGATGAAAAACTGTTTTTT
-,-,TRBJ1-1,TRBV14,CASSQEFFTEAFF,TGTGCCAGCAGCCAGGAGTTTTTCACTGAAGCTTTCTTT
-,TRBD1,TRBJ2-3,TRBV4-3,CASSQGGQGVDTQYF,TGCGCCAGCAGCCAAGGGGGACAGGGGGTGGATACGCAGTATTTT
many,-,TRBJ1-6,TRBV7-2,CASSPTRGGNSPLHF,TGTGCCAGCAGCCCCACCCGGGGGGGGAATTCACCCCTCCACTTT
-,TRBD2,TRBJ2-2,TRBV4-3,CASSQTGLYSGTNPGELFF,TGCGCCAGCAGCCAAACTGGCTTATATAGCGGGACGAACCCCGGGGAGCTGTTTTTT
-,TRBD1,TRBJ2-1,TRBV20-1,CSARVSTGFYNEQFF,TGCAGTGCTAGAGTCTCGACAGGGTTCTACAATGAGCAGTTCTTC
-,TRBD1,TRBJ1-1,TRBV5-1,CASSSRDRARNTEAFF,TGCGCCAGCAGCTCGAGAGACAGGGCGCGGAACACTGAAGCTTTCTTT
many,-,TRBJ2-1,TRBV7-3,CASSFGGPFNEQFF,TGTGCCAGCAGCTTCGGGGGCCCTTTTAATGAGCAGTTCTTC
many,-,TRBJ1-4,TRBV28,CASSPRSRREKLFF,TGTGCCAGCAGTCCCAGGTCTCGCCGCGAAAAACTGTTTTTT
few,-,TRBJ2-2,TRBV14,CASSKGGLNTGELFF,TGTGCCAGCAGCAAAGGGGGGCTCAACACCGGGGAGCTGTTTTTT
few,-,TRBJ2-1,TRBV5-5,CASSFLSAASASYNEQFF,TGTGCCAGCAGCTTTCTTTCTGCGGCTAGCGCTTCCTACAATGAGCAGTTCTTC
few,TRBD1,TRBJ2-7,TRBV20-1,CSAAGQESEQYF,TGCAGTGCTGCTGGACAGGAATCCGAGCAGTACTTC